A selection of T cell receptor beta chains follows, all from one sample in a study of T cell changes during pregnancy in multiple sclerosis. Sequencing used immunoSEQ multiplex PCR; TCRdb keeps in-frame clones, though not all of them. Found here are fewer than 85,000 clones, over 85% of them singletons; the top ten hold 1.5% to 2.5%. Source: peripheral blood, taken in the second trimester of pregnancy. The receptor source for this set is a female donor with multiple sclerosis, enrolled in a pregnancy study. The CDR3 runs from the conserved cysteine through the conserved F or W.

V: TRBV2; length: 15; CDR3: CASRTGTSLRNEQFF
V: TRBV7-6; length: 20; CDR3: CASSLADAASGSFIRNEQFF
V: TRBV19; length: 17; CDR3: CASSVYYRTSGSMSQYF
V: TRBV28; length: 16; CDR3: CASSLSSGASNQPQHF
V: TRBV7-8; length: 15; CDR3: CASSLEPGGLVEQYF
V: TRBV7-7; length: 13; CDR3: CASSFDRGQTQYF
V: TRBV7-3; length: 14; CDR3: CASSAGSVTDTQYF
V: TRBV7-2; length: 18; CDR3: CASSSRTSGGQNTGELFF
V: TRBV5-6; length: 15; CDR3: CASSLGQRSGYGYTF
V: TRBV27; length: 19; CDR3: CASSLILGTGAGKYYGYTF
V: TRBV6-1; length: 15; CDR3: CASSEVETGGETQYF
V: TRBV27; length: 15; CDR3: CASSFRGQGNYEQYF
V: TRBV28; length: 17; CDR3: CASSLAGRDRGSGELFF
V: TRBV9; length: 16; CDR3: CASSVAPTAPGETQYF
V: TRBV7-2; length: 15; CDR3: CASSPQKQGTKTQYF
V: TRBV2; length: 14; CDR3: CASKGQGNSGELFF